This record looks at one T cell receptor (beta chain) sequence and its context. The CDR3 totals 15 residues. After removal of 3 bases from V and 7 bases from J, the junction contained 4 bases not matched to a gene. In germline, CDR1 is SEHNR, CDR2 FQNEAQ (reference sequence). It was with 60 Vbeta and 13 Jbeta primers that the PCR ran. Using immunoSEQ multiplex PCR, the repertoire was profiled, and TCRdb retains in-frame clones only, with some absent. Of about 210,000 clones in the sample, about 81% were seen once. The sample is drawn from a study of cytomegalovirus exposure and HLA in healthy donors. The receptor was isolated from a man in his forties or fifties in good health and CMV-seropositive. Sequencing used PBMCs. This chain links TRBV7-9 with TRBJ1-4, with 11 nucleotides matching TRBD1. The CDR3 is CASSLGQGESEKLFF. CDR3 sequence (DNA): TGTGCCAGCAGCTTGGGACAGGGGGAAAGTGAAAAACTGTTTTTT.